This TCR beta chain was obtained from a study of T cells in Graves' hyperthyroidism and ophthalmopathy. A roughly 10 ml volume of fresh peripheral blood provided the PBMCs. This clonotype was recorded many times. The CDR3 has 16 residues. J was trimmed by 2 bases and V by 5 bases; bases with no gene match: 12. Germline assignment: CDR1 GTSNPN and CDR2 SVGIG (reference sequence). There were TCR beta CDR3 regions amplified from RNA transcripts. TCR CDR3 regions were first amplified by RT-PCR with HTBI primers. TCRdb reprocessed the multiplex PCR reads with MiXCR, giving one entry per CDR3 protein. The sample records hundreds of thousands of distinct CDR3 sequences, 15% to 18% being singletons.

The V gene is TRBV30, the J gene TRBJ2-7, with TRBD1 matching over 10 bases. The sequence derives from a woman between 18 and 29 years old with Graves' hyperthyroidism. The sequencing sample was made of blood. The CDR3 loop reads CAWSQGRTGGTYEQYF. The CDR3 DNA reads as TGTGCCTGGTCCCAGGGCAGGACAGGGGGAACCTACGAGCAGTACTTC.